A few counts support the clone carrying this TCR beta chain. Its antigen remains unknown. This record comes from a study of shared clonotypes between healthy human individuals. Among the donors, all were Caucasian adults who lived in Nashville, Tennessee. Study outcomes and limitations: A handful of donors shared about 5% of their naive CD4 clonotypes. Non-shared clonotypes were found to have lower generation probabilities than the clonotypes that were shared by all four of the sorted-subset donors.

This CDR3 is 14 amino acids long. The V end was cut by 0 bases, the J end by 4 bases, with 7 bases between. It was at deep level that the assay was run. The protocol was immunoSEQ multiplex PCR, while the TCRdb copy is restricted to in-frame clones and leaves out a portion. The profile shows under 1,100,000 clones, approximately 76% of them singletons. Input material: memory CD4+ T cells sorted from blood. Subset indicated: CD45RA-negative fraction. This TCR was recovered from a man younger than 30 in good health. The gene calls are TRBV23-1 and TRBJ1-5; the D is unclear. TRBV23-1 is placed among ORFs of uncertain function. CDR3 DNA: TGCGCCAGCAGTCAATCAAAGCGGAATCAGCCCCAGCATTTT. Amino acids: CASSQSKRNQPQHF.